The 11 T cell receptor beta chains given below trace back to one sample, sequenced in a study of T cell responses to AZD1222 COVID-19 vaccine. Some clones are missing from TCRdb's copy, which holds only in-frame ones; the method was immunoSEQ multiplex PCR. The sample lists about 150,000 clones; approximately 87% were seen once. The sample in question was peripheral blood, obtained 28 days after the second AZD1222 dose. All receptors come from an adult who received the AZD1222 COVID-19 vaccine.

This chain joins TRBV19 and TRBJ2-7, with 11 bases that match TRBD1. V was clipped by 5 bases and J by 2 bases; unmatched bases: 2. The CDR3 consists of 14 residues. The germline V gene has CDR1 LNHDA and CDR2 SQIVND (reference sequence). The CDR3 coding sequence is TGTGCCAGTAGTGTGGGACAGGGGGCCTACGAGCAGTACTTC. Amino acids: CASSVGQGAYEQYF.

The chain couples TRBV5-1 to TRBJ2-2; TRBD2 agrees at 9 bases. The CDR3 has 16 amino acids. Germline CDR1 SGHRS, CDR2 YFSETQ. The V segment lost 2 bases and the J segment 4 bases; nucleotides outside the gene matches: 6. CDR3 sequence reads: CASSFSASGATGELFF. In DNA form, the CDR3 reads TGCGCCAGCAGCTTTTCGGCTAGCGGGGCCACCGGGGAGCTGTTTTTT. Looking up the rest from reference TRBV5-1 and TRBJ2-2 gives the full variable domain: KAGVTQTPRYLIKTRGQQVTLSCSPISGHRSVSWYQQTPGQGLQFLFEYFSETQRNKGNFPGRFSGRQFSNSRSEMNVSTLELGDSALYLCASSFSASGATGELFFGEGSRLTVL.

V gene TRBV18 combines with J gene TRBJ2-3, with 7 bases aligning to TRBD1. The CDR3 runs 16 residues. V dropped 6 bases and J dropped 0; count of bases not matched to a gene: 9. The V gene's germline CDR1 is KGHSH and CDR2 LQKENI. Written as DNA, the CDR3 is TGTGCCAGCTCGTCAACAGGGGCACCTAGCACAGATACGCAGTATTTT. This translates into CASSSTGAPSTDTQYF.

The chain joins TRBV10-2 to TRBJ2-7; D gene ambiguous. The CDR3 consists of 12 residues. Germline CDR1 WSHSY, CDR2 SAAADI. V was clipped by 6 bases and J by 0 bases, with 6 bases between them. CDR3 nucleotides: TGCGCCAGCAGCTTCAGCTCCTACGAGCAGTACTTC. It yields the protein CASSFSSYEQYF.

The rearrangement links TRBV6-1 to TRBJ2-7; a weak D match, TRBD2 (5 bases). This CDR3 has 18 residues. V was trimmed by 0 bases and J by 4 bases, leaving 22 bases between them. Germline lookup yields CDR1 MNHNS and CDR2 SASEGT. CDR3 bases: TGTGCCAGCAGTGAAGCGCTTTATATCGGGGAAAAGTCTTACGAGCAGTACTTC. Its protein is CASSEALYIGEKSYEQYF.

This clone was detected once. This rearrangement joins TRBV29-1 to TRBJ2-1; TRBD1 agrees at 7 bases. The V gene's germline CDR1 is SQVTM and CDR2 ANQGSEA. J lost 0 bases, V lost 5 bases, and 4 bases had no gene match. The CDR3 length is 14 residues. This CDR3 reads CSVLGGGSYNEQFF. The CDR3 nucleotides are TGCAGCGTTTTAGGGGGCGGCTCCTACAATGAGCAGTTCTTC.

This clone was seen only a few times. In DNA form, the CDR3 reads TGTGCCAGCTCCCCCGGGACCGCCTCCTACGAGCAGTACTTC. It is translated as CASSPGTASYEQYF. The chain joins TRBV18 to TRBJ2-7, with D possibly called TRBD1 or TRBD2 (5 bases each). This CDR3 is built from 14 residues. Germline V gene lookup returns CDR1 KGHSH and CDR2 LQKENI. V was pared by 6 bases and J by 0 bases, with 12 bases between.

CDR3 DNA sequence: TGTGCCAGCAGCCCAGGCACTAGCGGACCCCAAGAGACCCAGTACTTC. This gives the protein CASSPGTSGPQETQYF. This sequence joins TRBV5-4 and TRBJ2-5; 8 positions agree with TRBD2. Germline V gene lookup returns CDR1 SGHNT and CDR2 YYREEE (reference sequence). This CDR3 is 16 amino acids long. V dropped 4 bases and J dropped 1; count of bases not matched to a gene: 9.

The chain links TRBV7-9 to TRBJ2-7; the D is unclear. Trimming pared 3 bases from V and 0 bases from J, leaving 3 bases between. CDR3 size: 12 residues. The germline CDR1 and CDR2 sequences are SEHNR and FQNEAQ (reference sequence). The CDR3: CASSFSSYEQYF. In DNA, the CDR3 is TGTGCCAGCAGCTTCTCCTCCTACGAGCAGTACTTC.

The J gene is TRBJ1-2, the V gene TRBV27; no reliable D call. The CDR3 runs to 14 residues. Germline V CDR1 and CDR2: MNHEY, SMNVEV (reference sequence). V lost 6 bases to trimming and J lost 4 bases, with 15 bases between them. For the CDR3, the DNA is TGTGCCAGCAGCCACCTCGGACGGGGCTATGGCTACACCTTC. Its translation is CASSHLGRGYGYTF.

The CDR3 nucleotides read TGTGCCAGCAGCTTACGGGGTCGGGGCCAAGAGACCCAGTACTTC. It encodes CASSLRGRGQETQYF. The chain combines TRBV7-2 with TRBJ2-5; TRBD2 is a possible D gene (5 bases). This CDR3 is built from 15 residues. Germline-derived CDR1 and CDR2 are SGHTA and FQGNSA. V lost 2 bases to trimming and J lost 1 base, with 11 bases between them.